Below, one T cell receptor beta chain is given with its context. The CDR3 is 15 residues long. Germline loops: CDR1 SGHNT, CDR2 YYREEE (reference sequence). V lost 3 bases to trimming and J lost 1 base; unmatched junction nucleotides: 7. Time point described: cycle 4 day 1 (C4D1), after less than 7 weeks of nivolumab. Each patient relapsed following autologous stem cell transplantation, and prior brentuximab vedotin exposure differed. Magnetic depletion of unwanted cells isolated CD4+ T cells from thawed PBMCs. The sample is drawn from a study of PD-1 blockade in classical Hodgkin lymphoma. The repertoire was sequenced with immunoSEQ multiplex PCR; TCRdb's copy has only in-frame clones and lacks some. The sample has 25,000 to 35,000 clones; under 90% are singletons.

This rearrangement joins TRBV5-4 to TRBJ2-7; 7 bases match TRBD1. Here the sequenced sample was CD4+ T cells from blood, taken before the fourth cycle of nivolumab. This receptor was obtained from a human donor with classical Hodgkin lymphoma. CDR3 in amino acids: CASSWQGVQSYEQYF. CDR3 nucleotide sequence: TGTGCCAGCAGCTGGCAGGGGGTCCAGTCCTACGAGCAGTACTTC. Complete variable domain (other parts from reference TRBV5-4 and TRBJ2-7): ETGVTQSPTHLIKTRGQQVTLRCSSQSGHNTVSWYQQALGQGPQFIFQYYREEENGRGNFPPRFSGLQFPNYSSELNVNALELDDSALYLCASSWQGVQSYEQYFGPGTRLTVT.